This passage covers 9 T cell receptor beta chains from one sample sequenced in a study of beta chain features in type 1 diabetes. Since all of the isolated RNA was reverse transcribed, expressed TCRB transcripts were what got sequenced. Sequencing was performed with immunoSEQ multiplex PCR; in TCRdb, only in-frame clones are kept and a portion is missing. The data contain about 320,000 clones, 14% of them seen just once; the ten biggest clones take up more than 6.5%. Sequenced material: central memory CD4+ T cells from blood. All receptors come from a man aged 30 to 39 in good health.

This clone has only a few counts. The CDR3: CASSLGGKNTEAFF. In nucleotides, the CDR3 is TGTGCCAGCAGTTTAGGAGGGAAGAACACTGAAGCTTTCTTT. The chain links TRBV28 to TRBJ1-1, with no clear D. V shed 2 bases and J shed 1 base, with 8 bases lying between them. Germline V gives CDR1 MDHEN, CDR2 SYDVKM. The CDR3 totals 14 residues.

This clone turned up a few times. The gene calls are TRBV7-9 and TRBJ2-3; D not certain. This CDR3 is built from 13 residues. Trimming stripped 1 base from V and 4 bases from J, with 6 bases between. The germline CDR1 and CDR2 sequences are SEHNR and FQNEAQ (reference sequence). DNA of the CDR3: TGTGCCAGCAGCTTAGAGGGCGCAGATACGCAGTATTTT. Amino acids: CASSLEGADTQYF.

This clone appeared a few times. The chain combines TRBV6-5 with TRBJ2-1, with TRBD1 matching 9 bases. This CDR3 region has 14 residues. Germline loops: CDR1 MNHEY, CDR2 SVGAGI. The junction had 7 bases not matched to a gene; V was cut back by 6 bases and J by 7 bases. The CDR3 loop is CASSPPDRGNEQFF. In nucleotides, the CDR3 is TGTGCCAGCAGCCCCCCGGACAGGGGAAATGAGCAGTTCTTC.

This clone has a count of ten or more. This sequence joins TRBV27 and TRBJ2-1; 10 nucleotides line up with TRBD1. Per germline, CDR1 MNHEY and CDR2 SMNVEV (reference sequence). V shed 4 bases and J 9 bases; nucleotides not matched to a gene: 6. The CDR3 totals 14 residues. The CDR3 DNA reads as TGTGCCAGCAGTTGGGGACAGGGGATCGGTGAGCAGTTCTTC. Translated, it gives CASSWGQGIGEQFF.

The chain couples TRBV5-4 to TRBJ2-5; 9 bases align to TRBD2. V dropped 1 base and J dropped 4; count of bases not matched to a gene: 5. The length of the CDR3 is 15 residues. Germline CDR1 is SGHNT and CDR2 is YYREEE (reference sequence). CDR3 in DNA: TGTGCCAGCAGCTTGATCCTAGCGGGACGAGAGACCCAGTACTTC. Its translation: CASSLILAGRETQYF.

This clone was observed a few times. Other DNA variants within this sample encode the same CDR3. The V and J genes are TRBV29-1 and TRBJ1-5; TRBD1 matches at 7 bases. V lost 6 bases, J lost 5 bases, and 7 bases stayed unmatched. Germline values: CDR1 SQVTM, CDR2 ANQGSEA. The CDR3 sequence is 13 residues long. CDR3 in amino acids: CSVRQGRDQPQHF. CDR3 DNA: TGCAGCGTGCGACAGGGAAGAGATCAGCCCCAGCATTTT.

The rearrangement uses TRBV21-1 and TRBJ1-6. TRBV21-1 counts as a pseudogene. The CDR3 loop spans 13 amino acids. CDR3 sequence: CASSRRRDSPLHF. The DNA for the CDR3 is TGTGCCAGCAGCAGGAGACGGGATTCACCCCTCCACTTT.

The sample holds a few counts of this clone. Being one base from a much bigger clone, this may be a read error. J is TRBJ1-1 and V is TRBV18; D gene uncertain. This CDR3 contains 13 residues. CDR1 KGHSH and CDR2 LQKENI come from the germline V gene. V lost 3 bases and J 1 base, leaving 6 bases between the germline ends. Written as DNA, the CDR3 is TGTGCCAGCTCACCGAACAGGAACACTGAAGCTTTCTTT. Translating it yields CASSPNRNTEAFF.

This clone was counted between two and nine times. The chain combines TRBV7-3 with TRBJ1-5; D is ambiguous. Germline loops: CDR1 SGHTA, CDR2 FQGTGA. The CDR3 loop spans 13 amino acids. Between the trimmed V and J ends, which lost 1 base and 5 bases, there was a span of 6 bases. The CDR3 is CASSLNVDQPQHF. As DNA, the CDR3 is TGTGCCAGCAGCTTAAACGTAGATCAGCCCCAGCATTTT.